The 27 T cell receptor beta chains presented below share a single source sample, sequenced in a study of regulatory T cells in long-lasting Graves disease (dated by TCRdb to the early 2020s). The time point label on this specimen signifies: newly diagnosed GD, antithyroid drugs for less than 3 months. RNA was extracted from PBMCs in TRIzol for both TCR sequencing and RNA sequencing. The receptor library was made with multiplex PCR. Sequenced on an Illumina HiSeq 4000. TCR beta libraries were built with iRepertoire HTBI primers and Arm-PCR amplification of CDR3 regions. TCRdb handled the public reads itself, with Q25 trimming in fastp and clone calling in MiXCR, and kept productive beta chains. Entries that share a CDR3 protein sequence are merged under the most common genes and DNA. A total of roughly 510,000 distinct CDR3 sequences appear in this sample, about 15% of them only once. The leading ten clones occupy approximately 12% of the sample.

Separately, the same data were catalogued under a study of T cells in Graves' hyperthyroidism and ophthalmopathy.

The sequences come from peripheral blood mononuclear cells (PBMCs), collected at new diagnosis, from a patient treated with antithyroid drugs. The source is a man aged 18-30 years with Graves disease. Donor details come from another sample of the same person, matched by shared clones.

This clonotype was counted at least ten times. The chain couples TRBV11-3 to TRBJ2-5; 9 bases fit TRBD1. This CDR3 contains 14 residues. Germline values: CDR1 SGHNT, CDR2 YENEEA. J lost 6 bases, V lost 2 bases, and 4 bases had no gene match. In DNA form, the CDR3 reads TGTGCCAGCAGCTTACGACAGGGGGAGAAGACCCAGTACTTC. Its protein is CASSLRQGEKTQYF.

The table lists this clonotype with many counts. The chain couples TRBV28 to TRBJ2-7; D may be TRBD1 or TRBD2 (5 bases each). The germline gives CDR1 MDHEN, CDR2 SYDVKM. V dropped 3 bases and J dropped 2 bases, with 11 bases sitting between them. This CDR3 spans 14 amino acids. This chain's CDR3 is CASSFQRGPYEQYF. As DNA, the CDR3 is TGTGCCAGCAGTTTTCAAAGGGGACCCTACGAGCAGTACTTC. Together with reference TRBV28 and TRBJ2-7, the CDR3 gives the full variable domain: DVKVTQSSRYLVKRTGEKVFLECVQDMDHENMFWYRQDPGLGLRLIYFSYDVKMKEKGDIPEGYSVSREKKERFSLILESASTNQTSMYLCASSFQRGPYEQYFGPGTRLTVT.

This clonotype has only a few counts. The J gene is TRBJ2-7, the V gene TRBV4-2, with D perhaps being TRBD1 or TRBD2 (5 bases each). Trimming took off 0 bases at V and 3 bases at J, with 15 bases between the two ends. The CDR3 consists of 16 residues. CDR1 LGHNA and CDR2 YNFKEQ come from the germline V gene. This CDR3 reads CASSQDQEVGDYEQYF. CDR3 DNA: TGTGCCAGCAGCCAAGATCAGGAGGTGGGGGACTACGAGCAGTACTTC.

This clonotype was seen many times. The chain has TRBV27 and TRBJ2-7; 7 nucleotides align to TRBD2. V lost 2 bases, J lost 2 bases, and 6 bases stayed unmatched. Germline CDR1 is MNHEY and CDR2 is SMNVEV (reference sequence). The CDR3 consists of 15 residues. The CDR3 reads CASSLKWEGTYEQYF. The DNA for the CDR3 is TGTGCCAGCAGTTTAAAGTGGGAGGGAACCTACGAGCAGTACTTC.

This clonotype has just a few counts. Relative to the germline gene, one junction end is altered; a read error may explain this. The chain carries TRBV7-9 and TRBJ1-1, with a possible D match to TRBD1 (6 bases). The CDR3 is 14 amino acids. CDR1 is SEHNR and CDR2 is FQNEAQ in the germline V gene (reference sequence). DNA for the CDR3: TGTGCCAGCAGCTTACCAAGGGGGAACACTGAAGCTTCCTTT. Protein sequence: CASSLPRGNTEASF. The whole variable domain, remainder taken from reference TRBV7-9 and TRBJ1-1, is DTGVSQNPRHKITKRGQNVTFRCDPISEHNRLYWYRQTLGQGPEFLTYFQNEAQLEKSRLLSDRFSAERPKGSFSTLEIQRTEQGDSAMYLCASSLPRGNTEASFGQGTRLTVV.

This clonotype was found a few times. The V and J genes are TRBV12-3 or TRBV12-4 and TRBJ2-7; D is uncertain. Trimming shortened V by 6 bases and J by 4 bases, and 13 bases separated the two germline ends. This CDR3 contains 13 residues. CDR3 bases: TGTGCCAGCAGGCCACCGGATGCGTACGAGCAGTACTTC. Its protein is CASRPPDAYEQYF.

This clonotype was counted at least ten times. V gene TRBV11-2 combines with J gene TRBJ2-1; D uncertain. Trimming removed 0 bases at V and 6 bases at J, with 6 bases between. The CDR3 runs to 13 residues. Germline CDR1 and CDR2: SGHAT and FQNNGV. The CDR3 DNA is TGTGCCAGCAGCTTAGAACTCGGCAATGAGCAGTTCTTC. Translating gives CASSLELGNEQFF.

This clonotype has ten or more counts. V usage is TRBV7-6 and J usage is TRBJ2-5; D remains ambiguous. With 5 bases removed from V and 2 bases from J, the gap between germline ends came to 18 bases. CDR1 SGHVS and CDR2 FNYEAQ come from the germline V gene. The CDR3 runs to 16 residues. The CDR3 DNA sequence: TGTGCCAGCAGCCGGTTGGGGTCCACGTTACAAGAGACCCAGTACTTC. Protein product: CASSRLGSTLQETQYF.

This clonotype was detected many times. The V and J genes are TRBV18 and TRBJ1-4; D remains ambiguous. The V gene's germline CDR1 is KGHSH and CDR2 LQKENI. The CDR3 spans 16 residues. Trimming removed 5 bases at V and 1 base at J, with 14 bases between. CDR3 residues: CASSALIRGTNEKLFF. The CDR3 coding sequence is TGTGCCAGCTCAGCCCTGATACGAGGAACTAATGAAAAACTGTTTTTT. Full variable domain (rest looked up from reference TRBV18 and TRBJ1-4): NAGVMQNPRHLVRRRGQEARLRCSPMKGHSHVYWYRQLPEEGLKFMVYLQKENIIDESGMPKERFSAEFPKEGPSILRIQQVVRGDSAAYFCASSALIRGTNEKLFFGSGTQLSVL.

The table lists this clonotype with many counts. As DNA, the CDR3 is TGTGCCAGCCAAAAGGGTAGCGGGACCTACTACTACAATGAGCAGTTCTTC. It codes for CASQKGSGTYYYNEQFF. This chain connects TRBV2 to TRBJ2-1; 8 nucleotides match TRBD2. In germline, CDR1 is SNHLY, CDR2 FYNNEI. The CDR3 is 17 amino acids. Trimming took 8 bases from V and 3 from J; bases not matched to a gene: 15.

This clonotype has a count of ten or more. The CDR3 coding sequence is TGCGCCAGCAGCCCCCTGGGACAGAGCTCTGGAAACACCATATATTTT. This encodes CASSPLGQSSGNTIYF. The chain links TRBV5-1 to TRBJ1-3; 7 nucleotides match TRBD1. The V gene's germline CDR1 is SGHRS and CDR2 YFSETQ. This CDR3 region has 16 residues. V lost 4 bases, J lost 0 bases, and 7 bases stayed unmatched.

This clonotype was observed many times. The J gene is TRBJ2-2, the V gene TRBV12-3 or TRBV12-4; no reliable D call. V was shortened by 0 bases and J by 4 bases, with 9 bases between the two germline ends. The CDR3 is 15 residues long. CDR3 protein: CASSLAPLGTGELFF. As DNA, the CDR3 is TGTGCCAGCAGTTTAGCCCCCTTGGGCACCGGGGAGCTGTTTTTT.

In its sample, this clonotype was seen a few times. The chain has TRBV9 and TRBJ2-7; 8 nucleotides align to TRBD2. The germline V gene has CDR1 SGDLS and CDR2 YYNGEE. CDR3 length equals 15 residues. V dropped 3 bases and J dropped 2; count of bases not matched to a gene: 7. The CDR3 sequence: CASSASGSFPYEQYF. In DNA form, the CDR3 reads TGTGCCAGCAGCGCGAGCGGGAGTTTTCCCTACGAGCAGTACTTC. The full variable domain, completed using reference TRBV9 and TRBJ2-7, is DSGVTQTPKHLITATGQRVTLRCSPRSGDLSVYWYQQSLDQGLQFLIQYYNGEERAKGNILERFSAQQFPDLHSELNLSSLELGDSALYFCASSASGSFPYEQYFGPGTRLTVT.

This clonotype was detected ten times or more. This chain connects TRBV3-1 to TRBJ2-7, with 11 nucleotides matching TRBD2. The germline V gene has CDR1 LGHDT and CDR2 YNNKEL (reference sequence). This CDR3 spans 15 amino acids. V was pared by 4 bases and J by 2 bases, with 4 bases of the junction left unmatched. CDR3 protein: CASSRGTSGPYEQYF. Here the CDR3 DNA reads TGTGCCAGCAGCCGCGGGACTAGCGGACCCTACGAGCAGTACTTC.

This clonotype was found many times. The chain joins TRBV30 to TRBJ1-2, with a tentative D call TRBD1 (6 bases). V lost 2 bases to trimming and J lost 0 bases, with 10 bases between them. CDR3 length: 14 residues. Looked up from germline, CDR1 is GTSNPN and CDR2 is SVGIG (reference sequence). The CDR3, as DNA: TGTGCCTGGAGTAGGGGGATGACTAACTATGGCTACACCTTC. Protein sequence: CAWSRGMTNYGYTF.

This clonotype was seen more than once but under ten times. A much bigger clone sits one base away, suggesting this may be a read error. The rearrangement uses TRBV11-2 and TRBJ2-1; 7 nucleotides match TRBD1. Germline loops: CDR1 SGHAT, CDR2 FQNNGV. The CDR3 consists of 15 residues. CDR3 residues: CASSPNRGSYNEQLF. In DNA, the CDR3 is TGTGCCAGCAGCCCCAACAGGGGATCCTACAATGAGCAGCTCTTC. Drawing the rest from reference TRBV11-2 and TRBJ2-1, the complete variable domain is EAGVAQSPRYKIIEKRQSVAFWCNPISGHATLYWYQQILGQGPKLLIQFQNNGVVDDSQLPKDRFSAERLKGVDSTLKIQPAKLEDSAVYLCASSPNRGSYNEQLFGPGTRLTVL.

Only a few counts were recorded for this clonotype. The chain uses TRBV6-2 or TRBV6-3 and TRBJ2-5; TRBD2 matches 14 bases. The junction had 5 bases not matched to a gene; V was cut back by 6 bases and J by 5 bases. The CDR3 totals 15 residues. Germline V CDR1 and CDR2: MNHEY, SVGEGT. Here the CDR3 reads CASRKRLAGGETQYF. CDR3 DNA sequence: TGTGCCAGCAGAAAGAGACTAGCGGGAGGGGAGACCCAGTACTTC.

This clonotype has only a few counts. The chain carries TRBV5-4 and TRBJ1-6, with 12 bases fitting TRBD1. The CDR3 is 16 residues long. Unmatched junction bases numbered 4, after V lost 0 bases and J lost 9 bases. Germline assignment: CDR1 SGHNT and CDR2 YYREEE (reference sequence). In nucleotides, the CDR3 is TGTGCCAGCAGCTTGGCGGGACAGGGGGCCGGTTCACCCCTCCACTTT. It yields the protein CASSLAGQGAGSPLHF.

This clonotype was recorded many times. The CDR3 region has the DNA TGTGCCAGCAGTGAAATCAAGGGGCTAAAGGAAAAACTGTTTTTT. Translating gives CASSEIKGLKEKLFF. The chain couples TRBV2 to TRBJ1-4; a weak D match, TRBD1 (5 bases). This CDR3 comprises 15 residues. V lost 2 bases, J lost 8 bases, and 15 bases lay in between. CDR1 SNHLY and CDR2 FYNNEI come from the germline V gene.

The chain recombines TRBV24-1 with TRBJ1-2, with a weak D call TRBD1 (6 bases). The V gene's germline CDR1 is KGHDR and CDR2 SFDVKD. The CDR3 length is 13 residues. Between the trimmed V and J ends, which lost 3 bases and 8 bases, there was a span of 12 bases. CDR3 bases: TGTGCCACCAGTGATGGGACATTCGGGGGCTACACCTTC. This gives the protein CATSDGTFGGYTF.

This clonotype appeared a few times. This chain joins TRBV7-9 and TRBJ1-2; a weak D match, TRBD1 (5 bases). The CDR3 loop spans 16 amino acids. Germline CDR1 is SEHNR and CDR2 is FQNEAQ (reference sequence). The V end was cut by 5 bases, the J end by 8 bases, with 24 bases between. CDR3 DNA sequence: TGTGCCAGCAGCCTCGAGACGGGGGGGGACCGAGGAGGCTACACCTTC. Protein: CASSLETGGDRGGYTF.

This clonotype was recorded a few times. The rearrangement uses TRBV10-3 and TRBJ2-1; weak D call: TRBD2 (5 bases). Per the germline V gene, CDR1 is ENHRY and CDR2 is SYGVKD. V gave up 7 bases and J gave up 7 bases, with 17 bases separating them. The CDR3 loop spans 14 amino acids. The CDR3 DNA is TGTGCCATCATGGGCCGAGATTCGGGGAATGAGCAGTTCTTC. Protein sequence: CAIMGRDSGNEQFF.

The rearrangement joins TRBV3-1 to TRBJ2-7; 8 positions agree with TRBD2. The CDR3 covers 15 residues. Germline-derived CDR1 and CDR2 are LGHDT and YNNKEL (reference sequence). J was trimmed by 0 bases and V by 4 bases; bases with no gene match: 5. The CDR3 DNA is TGTGCCAGCAGCCGAGCGGGAGAGGTCTCCTACGAGCAGTACTTC. The encoded protein is CASSRAGEVSYEQYF.

The V gene is TRBV27, the J gene TRBJ2-1; 8 bases agree with TRBD2. This CDR3 has 15 residues. The germline V gene encodes CDR1 MNHEY and CDR2 SMNVEV (reference sequence). V lost 3 bases and J lost 8; bases outside the gene matches: 9. The CDR3 spells CASSLAGRAKDEQFF. The CDR3 nucleotides are TGTGCCAGCAGTTTGGCCGGGAGGGCCAAGGATGAGCAGTTCTTC.

This clonotype was seen a few times. This rearrangement joins TRBV13 to TRBJ2-3; 8 bases align to TRBD1. Losses at the gene ends were 5 bases for V and 2 bases for J; bases not matched to a gene: 6. Germline CDR1 is PRHDT and CDR2 is FYEKMQ (reference sequence). CDR3 length: 15 amino acids. The CDR3 DNA reads as TGTGCCAGCAGCGCGGGGACAGGCTACACAGATACGCAGTATTTT. Encoded protein: CASSAGTGYTDTQYF.

This sequence joins TRBV15 and TRBJ2-2; D uncertain. V lost 1 base and J 2 bases, leaving 8 bases between the germline ends. There are 15 residues in the CDR3. The germline V gene has CDR1 LNHNV and CDR2 YYDKDF (reference sequence). CDR3 loop: CATSRGLGNTGELFF. As DNA, the CDR3 is TGTGCCACCAGCAGAGGACTGGGCAACACCGGGGAGCTGTTTTTT.

The J gene is TRBJ2-3, the V gene TRBV5-1, with a tentative D call TRBD2 (6 bases). Trimming stripped 0 bases from V and 5 bases from J, with 10 bases between. Per germline, CDR1 SGHRS and CDR2 YFSETQ. The CDR3 is 14 amino acids. CDR3 amino acids: CASSLAGSRDTQYF. In DNA form, the CDR3 reads TGCGCCAGCAGCTTGGCCGGGAGTAGAGATACGCAGTATTTT.